The source of this T cell receptor beta chain is a study of blood T cell repertoires in COVID-19. Study background: Acute and convalescent COVID-19 samples came from the United States, Italy and Spain. In each case, the material was cDNA or gDNA derived from T cells, B-cell-depleted T cells, or PBMCs.

Per germline, CDR1 SGHDT and CDR2 YYEEEE. Trimming left V 4 bases short and J 0 bases short, with 17 bases between. This CDR3 is built from 16 residues. The method was immunoSEQ multiplex PCR; TCRdb's version includes in-frame clones alone and lacks a portion of them. The sample includes 200,000 or so clones, less than 90% of them seen just once. The genes are TRBV5-6 and TRBJ2-7, with a tentative D call TRBD1 (6 bases). Sample: peripheral blood. The sequence was obtained from a woman aged 60 to 75 who had recovered from COVID-19. The chain's CDR3 is CASSLSATGLSYEQYF. In DNA form, the CDR3 reads TGTGCCAGCAGCCTGTCAGCGACAGGCCTCTCCTACGAGCAGTACTTC.